These T cell receptor beta chains were read from a single sample in a study of blood T cell repertoires in COVID-19. The protocol was immunoSEQ multiplex PCR, while the TCRdb copy is restricted to in-frame clones and leaves out a portion. The sample records around 160,000 clones, 80% to 90% being singletons. Sequenced sample: peripheral blood. The receptor source for this set is a young man with COVID-19, enrolled during active disease. Both conserved end residues are part of each CDR3. The order of the fields is D gene, V gene, clone size, J gene, CDR3 DNA, CDR3 protein. The D gene is left open where the match is weak. Some rows mark clone size as missing; the rest say once, few, many or name a class of expanded clone.

D gene: TRBD1; V gene: TRBV28; clone size: few; J gene: TRBJ2-3; CDR3 DNA: TGTGCCAGCTTAAGTTCGACAGGGGGAAATACGCAGTATTTT; CDR3 protein: CASLSSTGGNTQYF
D gene: TRBD2; V gene: TRBV9; clone size: .; J gene: TRBJ2-1; CDR3 DNA: TGTGCCAGCAGCGCCAGAAGGACTAGCGGGAGGGCCGATGAGCAGTTCTTC; CDR3 protein: CASSARRTSGRADEQFF
D gene: .; V gene: TRBV11-2; clone size: .; J gene: TRBJ2-1; CDR3 DNA: TGTGCCAGCAGCCCGAATTTCGGGTCTAGCGAGTACAATGAGCAGTTCTTC; CDR3 protein: CASSPNFGSSEYNEQFF
D gene: .; V gene: TRBV5-1; clone size: once; J gene: TRBJ2-5; CDR3 DNA: TGCGCCAGCAGCTTGGCCACGGGCGCGAGGGAAGAGACCCAGTACTTC; CDR3 protein: CASSLATGAREETQYF
D gene: TRBD2; V gene: TRBV6-2/TRBV6-3; clone size: .; J gene: TRBJ2-1; CDR3 DNA: TGTGCCAGCAGCGTTCCCCATAGACTAGCGGGAGGGTCGGAAGCACGGGGTGAGCAGTTCTTC; CDR3 protein: CASSVPHRLAGGSEARGEQFF
D gene: .; V gene: TRBV7-9; clone size: .; J gene: TRBJ2-5; CDR3 DNA: TGTGCCAGCAGCTTAGCTTGGGACATCGAGACCCAGTACTTC; CDR3 protein: CASSLAWDIETQYF
D gene: TRBD1; V gene: TRBV3-1/TRBV3-2; clone size: .; J gene: TRBJ1-1; CDR3 DNA: TGTGCCAGCAGCCAAGACGACAGGGGCACTGAAGCTTTCTTT; CDR3 protein: CASSQDDRGTEAFF
D gene: .; V gene: TRBV3-1/TRBV3-2; clone size: .; J gene: TRBJ2-7; CDR3 DNA: TGTGCCAGCAGCCAAGTATGGGGGCCCCACGGCTACGAGCAGTACTTC; CDR3 protein: CASSQVWGPHGYEQYF
D gene: TRBD2; V gene: TRBV28; clone size: .; J gene: TRBJ2-1; CDR3 DNA: TGTGCCAGCAGTTTATGGACTAGCGGGGTTCTTGTTACCTACAATGAGCAGTTCTTC; CDR3 protein: CASSLWTSGVLVTYNEQFF
D gene: TRBD1; V gene: TRBV14; clone size: .; J gene: TRBJ2-7; CDR3 DNA: TGTGCCAGCAGCCAAGCCGGACAGGGTATAACCGAGCAGTACTTC; CDR3 protein: CASSQAGQGITEQYF
D gene: TRBD1; V gene: TRBV28; clone size: many; J gene: TRBJ1-5; CDR3 DNA: TGTGCCAGCAGTAAGAATGACGGGACAGGGGGGCAGCCCCAGCATTTT; CDR3 protein: CASSKNDGTGGQPQHF
D gene: .; V gene: TRBV19; clone size: once; J gene: TRBJ2-2; CDR3 DNA: TGTGCCAGTAGTCTTGGGGGCAGATCGAACACCGGGGAGCTGTTTTTT; CDR3 protein: CASSLGGRSNTGELFF
D gene: .; V gene: TRBV5-6; clone size: .; J gene: TRBJ1-4; CDR3 DNA: TGTGCCAGCAGCTTGTCCGCAACTAATGAAAAACTGTTTTTT; CDR3 protein: CASSLSATNEKLFF
D gene: TRBD2; V gene: TRBV5-1; clone size: .; J gene: TRBJ2-1; CDR3 DNA: TGCGCCAGCAGCCCCGGGACTACGGAGGGCAATGAGCAGTTCTTC; CDR3 protein: CASSPGTTEGNEQFF
D gene: TRBD2; V gene: TRBV5-1; clone size: once; J gene: TRBJ2-7; CDR3 DNA: TGCGCCAGCAGCTTGGCGTCTAGCGGGCCTTCTATGAAATCCTACGAGCAGTACTTC; CDR3 protein: CASSLASSGPSMKSYEQYF
D gene: TRBD1; V gene: TRBV29-1; clone size: .; J gene: TRBJ2-7; CDR3 DNA: TGCAGCGTTGTTCCGGGACAGGGCAGGGACGAGCAGTACTTC; CDR3 protein: CSVVPGQGRDEQYF
D gene: TRBD1; V gene: TRBV27; clone size: .; J gene: TRBJ2-4; CDR3 DNA: TGTGCCAGCAGTCCCTGGGACAGGGGCGCCAAAAACATTCAGTACTTC; CDR3 protein: CASSPWDRGAKNIQYF
D gene: TRBD1; V gene: TRBV2; clone size: once; J gene: TRBJ2-3; CDR3 DNA: TGTGCCAGCAGGGTTCGGACAGGGCGGACAGATACGCAGTATTTT; CDR3 protein: CASRVRTGRTDTQYF
D gene: .; V gene: TRBV29-1; clone size: .; J gene: TRBJ2-7; CDR3 DNA: TGCAGCGTTGGGGCCACAGGGAGCTACGAGCAGTACTTC; CDR3 protein: CSVGATGSYEQYF
D gene: TRBD1; V gene: TRBV30; clone size: .; J gene: TRBJ1-5; CDR3 DNA: TGTGCCTGGAGTGTACGGACAGGGGGGAGCAATCAGCCCCAGCATTTT; CDR3 protein: CAWSVRTGGSNQPQHF
D gene: .; V gene: TRBV27; clone size: .; J gene: TRBJ2-3; CDR3 DNA: TGTGCCAGCAGCCTAGAACCTCCGGGTACGCAGTATTTT; CDR3 protein: CASSLEPPGTQYF
D gene: .; V gene: TRBV4-2; clone size: .; J gene: TRBJ2-1; CDR3 DNA: TGTGCCAGCAGCGGGGGCTCCGGGGATTACAATGAGCAGTTCTTC; CDR3 protein: CASSGGSGDYNEQFF
D gene: TRBD1; V gene: TRBV3-1/TRBV3-2; clone size: .; J gene: TRBJ1-5; CDR3 DNA: TGTGCCAGCAGCCCTAGAGAACAGGGGATGTATAGCAATCAGCCCCAGCATTTT; CDR3 protein: CASSPREQGMYSNQPQHF
D gene: TRBD2; V gene: TRBV3-1/TRBV3-2; clone size: once; J gene: TRBJ2-3; CDR3 DNA: TGTGCCAGCAGCCAAGATACGGCTAGCGGGAGAAATACGCAGTATTTT; CDR3 protein: CASSQDTASGRNTQYF
D gene: .; V gene: TRBV19; clone size: .; J gene: TRBJ2-3; CDR3 DNA: TGTGCCAGTAGTATCGGGACTCCCTGGACAGATACGCAGTATTTT; CDR3 protein: CASSIGTPWTDTQYF
D gene: TRBD1; V gene: TRBV7-8; clone size: .; J gene: TRBJ1-3; CDR3 DNA: TGTGCCAGCAGCCCTCGGGGACAGGGGGCTTCTGGAAACACCATATATTTT; CDR3 protein: CASSPRGQGASGNTIYF
D gene: TRBD1; V gene: TRBV10-3; clone size: .; J gene: TRBJ2-1; CDR3 DNA: TGTGCCATCAAGGGGACAGGCTCCTACAATGAGCAGTTCTTC; CDR3 protein: CAIKGTGSYNEQFF
D gene: TRBD2; V gene: TRBV30; clone size: .; J gene: TRBJ2-7; CDR3 DNA: TGTGCCTGGAACCCTCCTGTAGCGGGAGCGTCCTATCCTTACGAGCAGTACTTC; CDR3 protein: CAWNPPVAGASYPYEQYF
D gene: .; V gene: TRBV7-2; clone size: .; J gene: TRBJ2-7; CDR3 DNA: TGTGCCAGCAGCCCGGACTGGAACTCCTACGAGCAGTACTTC; CDR3 protein: CASSPDWNSYEQYF
D gene: .; V gene: TRBV30; clone size: .; J gene: TRBJ1-5; CDR3 DNA: TGTGCCTGGAGTGTGCCACGAAGCGAACAGCCCCAGCATTTT; CDR3 protein: CAWSVPRSEQPQHF
D gene: TRBD1; V gene: TRBV29-1; clone size: once; J gene: TRBJ2-1; CDR3 DNA: TGCAGCGCAATGCCGGGACAGGTGTACAATGAGCAGTTCTTC; CDR3 protein: CSAMPGQVYNEQFF
D gene: .; V gene: TRBV5-6; clone size: once; J gene: TRBJ1-4; CDR3 DNA: TGTGCCAGCAGCCTGATAGCAACTAATGAAAAACTGCTTTTT; CDR3 protein: CASSLIATNEKLLF
D gene: TRBD2; V gene: TRBV28; clone size: once; J gene: TRBJ2-1; CDR3 DNA: TGTGCCAGCGGGACTAGCGGGAGGAATGAGCAGTTCTTC; CDR3 protein: CASGTSGRNEQFF
D gene: .; V gene: TRBV29-1; clone size: .; J gene: TRBJ1-1; CDR3 DNA: TGCAGCGTTGTTGGTCGCGGCGGGGTGAACACTGAAGCTTTCTTT; CDR3 protein: CSVVGRGGVNTEAFF
D gene: TRBD1; V gene: TRBV6-5; clone size: .; J gene: TRBJ2-3; CDR3 DNA: TGTGCCAGCGGACGGGACAGGGGGTCAGATACGCAGTATTTT; CDR3 protein: CASGRDRGSDTQYF
D gene: .; V gene: TRBV29-1; clone size: .; J gene: TRBJ1-1; CDR3 DNA: TGCAGCGTTGAAGGTAGGAGGGAGGGGGCTGAAGCTTTCTTT; CDR3 protein: CSVEGRREGAEAFF
D gene: .; V gene: TRBV5-5; clone size: .; J gene: TRBJ2-7; CDR3 DNA: TGTGCCAGCAGCTTGTCAAACACCTTCTCCGAGCAGTACTTC; CDR3 protein: CASSLSNTFSEQYF
D gene: .; V gene: TRBV2; clone size: .; J gene: TRBJ1-2; CDR3 DNA: TGTGCCAGCAAGCCCGAGCAGGCATCAAATGGCTACACCTTC; CDR3 protein: CASKPEQASNGYTF
D gene: TRBD2; V gene: TRBV19; clone size: .; J gene: TRBJ2-2; CDR3 DNA: TGTGCCAGTAGGCTCGGACTAGCGGGAGCCGGGGAGCTGTTTTTT; CDR3 protein: CASRLGLAGAGELFF
D gene: .; V gene: TRBV27; clone size: few; J gene: TRBJ2-2; CDR3 DNA: TGTGCCAGCAGTTTACACAGGAACACCGGGGAGCTGTTTTTT; CDR3 protein: CASSLHRNTGELFF
D gene: .; V gene: TRBV9; clone size: .; J gene: TRBJ1-4; CDR3 DNA: TGTGCCAGCAGCGTTACCATGGGGGGAACTAATGAAAAACTGTTTTTT; CDR3 protein: CASSVTMGGTNEKLFF
D gene: TRBD2; V gene: TRBV10-3; clone size: .; J gene: TRBJ2-7; CDR3 DNA: TGTGCCATCAGTGAGTCTTGGACTAGCGGGAGATCCTACGAGCAGTACTTC; CDR3 protein: CAISESWTSGRSYEQYF
D gene: TRBD1; V gene: TRBV24-1; clone size: .; J gene: TRBJ2-1; CDR3 DNA: TGTGCCACCAGTGCGGGACAGGGAGGCCACAATGAGCAGTTCTTC; CDR3 protein: CATSAGQGGHNEQFF
D gene: .; V gene: TRBV6-2/TRBV6-3; clone size: .; J gene: TRBJ2-7; CDR3 DNA: TGTGCCAGCAGTTACCGGGACTCAGAGACCTACGAGCAGTACTTC; CDR3 protein: CASSYRDSETYEQYF
D gene: TRBD1; V gene: TRBV28; clone size: .; J gene: TRBJ2-1; CDR3 DNA: TGTGCCAGCAGTTTCGAGGGGACAGGGGCTAGTGAGCAGTTCTTC; CDR3 protein: CASSFEGTGASEQFF
D gene: .; V gene: TRBV4-2; clone size: .; J gene: TRBJ2-7; CDR3 DNA: TGTGCCAGCAGCCAAGGCGTCTACCTCTACGAGCAGTACTTC; CDR3 protein: CASSQGVYLYEQYF
D gene: .; V gene: TRBV6-1; clone size: few; J gene: TRBJ2-7; CDR3 DNA: TGTGCCAGCAGTGAAGCACACTCGGCGGGCGAGCAGTACTTC; CDR3 protein: CASSEAHSAGEQYF
D gene: .; V gene: TRBV28; clone size: once; J gene: TRBJ1-5; CDR3 DNA: TGTGCCAGCAGTTTACCAGGCAGGCCCACCTATAGCAATCAGCCCCAGCATTTT; CDR3 protein: CASSLPGRPTYSNQPQHF
D gene: TRBD2; V gene: TRBV4-2; clone size: .; J gene: TRBJ2-7; CDR3 DNA: TGTGCCAGCTCCCGAGACAGGGGAGGGACTAGCGGACGAAAAATTACCTACGAGCAGTACTTC; CDR3 protein: CASSRDRGGTSGRKITYEQYF
D gene: .; V gene: TRBV6-5; clone size: once; J gene: TRBJ1-6; CDR3 DNA: TGTGCCAGCAAATTAGGACAAGGAACTTCACCCCTCCACTTT; CDR3 protein: CASKLGQGTSPLHF
D gene: .; V gene: TRBV12-2; clone size: few; J gene: TRBJ2-7; CDR3 DNA: TGTGCAAGTCGCTTAGCGCGCTCGGCGGGAACCTACGAGCAGTACTTC; CDR3 protein: CASRLARSAGTYEQYF